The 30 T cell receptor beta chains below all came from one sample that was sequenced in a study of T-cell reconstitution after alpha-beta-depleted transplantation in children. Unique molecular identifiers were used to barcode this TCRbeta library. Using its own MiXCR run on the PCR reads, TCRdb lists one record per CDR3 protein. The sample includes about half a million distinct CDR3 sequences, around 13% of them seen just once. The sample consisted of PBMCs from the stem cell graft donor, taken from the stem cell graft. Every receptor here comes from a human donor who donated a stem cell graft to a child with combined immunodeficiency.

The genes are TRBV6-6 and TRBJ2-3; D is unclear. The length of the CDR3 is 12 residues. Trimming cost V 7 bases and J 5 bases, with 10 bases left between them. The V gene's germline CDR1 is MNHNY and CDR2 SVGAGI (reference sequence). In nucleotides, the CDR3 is TGTGCCAGCACCTACCCCGGAGATACGCAGTATTTT. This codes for CASTYPGDTQYF.

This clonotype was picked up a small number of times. This CDR3 reads CASSLFRGTTQETQYF. Here the CDR3 DNA reads TGTGCCAGCAGTTTATTCAGGGGGACAACCCAAGAGACCCAGTACTTC. This rearrangement joins TRBV28 to TRBJ2-5; 7 positions agree with TRBD1. Per the germline V gene, CDR1 is MDHEN and CDR2 is SYDVKM. The junction had 6 bases not matched to a gene; V was cut back by 1 base and J by 1 base. CDR3 size: 16 residues.

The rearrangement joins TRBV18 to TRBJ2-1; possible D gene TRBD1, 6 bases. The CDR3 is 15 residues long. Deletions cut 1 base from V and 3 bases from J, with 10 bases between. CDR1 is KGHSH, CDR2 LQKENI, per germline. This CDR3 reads CASSPRTAVYNEQFF. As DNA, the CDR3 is TGTGCCAGCTCACCACGGACAGCGGTCTACAATGAGCAGTTCTTC.

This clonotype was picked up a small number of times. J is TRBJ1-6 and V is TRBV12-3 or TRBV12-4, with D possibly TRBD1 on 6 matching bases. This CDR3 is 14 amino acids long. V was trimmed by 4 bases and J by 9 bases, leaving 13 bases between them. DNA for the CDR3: TGTGCCAGCAGTTCTAACAGGGAAGGTTCACCCCTCCACTTT. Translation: CASSSNREGSPLHF.

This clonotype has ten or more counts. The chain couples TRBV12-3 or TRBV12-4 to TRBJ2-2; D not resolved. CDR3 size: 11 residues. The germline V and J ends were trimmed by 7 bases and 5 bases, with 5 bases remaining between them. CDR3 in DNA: TGTGCCAGCATGGGGACCGGGGAGCTGTTTTTT. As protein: CASMGTGELFF.

This CDR3 is CASSIEGHGYTF. The DNA of the CDR3 is TGTGCCAGCAGTATTGAGGGACATGGCTACACCTTC. This chain connects TRBV28 to TRBJ1-2; TRBD1 might be the D (5 bases). The germline V gene encodes CDR1 MDHEN and CDR2 SYDVKM. Between the trimmed V and J ends, which lost 5 bases and 6 bases, there was a span of 10 bases. CDR3 length: 12 residues.

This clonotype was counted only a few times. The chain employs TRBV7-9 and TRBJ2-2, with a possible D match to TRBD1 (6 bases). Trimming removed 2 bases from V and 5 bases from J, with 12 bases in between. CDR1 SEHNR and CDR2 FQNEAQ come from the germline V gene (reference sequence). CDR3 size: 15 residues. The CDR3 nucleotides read TGTGCCAGCAGCTTACCAGGGGATAGGACCGGGGAGCTGTTTTTT. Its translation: CASSLPGDRTGELFF.

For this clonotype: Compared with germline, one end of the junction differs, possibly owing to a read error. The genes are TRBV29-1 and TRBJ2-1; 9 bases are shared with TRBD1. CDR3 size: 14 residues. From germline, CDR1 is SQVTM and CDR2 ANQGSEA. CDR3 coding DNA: TGCAGCGTAGAAGGGACAGGGTTCCCCAATGAGCAGTTCTTC. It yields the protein CSVEGTGFPNEQFF.

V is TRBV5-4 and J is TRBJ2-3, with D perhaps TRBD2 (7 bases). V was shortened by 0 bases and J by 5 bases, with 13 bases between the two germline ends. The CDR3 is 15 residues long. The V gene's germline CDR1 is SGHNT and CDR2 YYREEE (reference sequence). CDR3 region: CASSLGRGAGDTQYF. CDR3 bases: TGTGCCAGCAGCTTGGGTCGGGGGGCGGGAGATACGCAGTATTTT.

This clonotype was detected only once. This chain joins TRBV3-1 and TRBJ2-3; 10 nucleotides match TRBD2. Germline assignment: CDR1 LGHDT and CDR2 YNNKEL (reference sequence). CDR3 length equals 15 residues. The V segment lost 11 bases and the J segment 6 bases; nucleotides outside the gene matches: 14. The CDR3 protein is CALSPSGRGGDTQYF. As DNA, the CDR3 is TGTGCCCTCAGTCCTAGCGGGAGAGGGGGTGATACGCAGTATTTT.

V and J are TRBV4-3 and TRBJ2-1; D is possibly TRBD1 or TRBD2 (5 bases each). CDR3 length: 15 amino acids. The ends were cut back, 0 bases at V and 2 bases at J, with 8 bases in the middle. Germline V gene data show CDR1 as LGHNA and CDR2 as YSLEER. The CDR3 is CASSQDPGPYNEQFF. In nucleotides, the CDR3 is TGCGCCAGCAGCCAAGATCCGGGACCCTACAATGAGCAGTTCTTC.

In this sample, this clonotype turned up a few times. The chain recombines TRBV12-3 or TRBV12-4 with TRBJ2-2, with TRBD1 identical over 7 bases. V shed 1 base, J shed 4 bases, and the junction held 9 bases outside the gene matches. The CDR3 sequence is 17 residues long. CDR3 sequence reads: CASSLGGGTSRTGELFF. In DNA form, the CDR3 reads TGTGCCAGCAGTTTAGGAGGGGGCACCTCGCGCACCGGGGAGCTGTTTTTT.

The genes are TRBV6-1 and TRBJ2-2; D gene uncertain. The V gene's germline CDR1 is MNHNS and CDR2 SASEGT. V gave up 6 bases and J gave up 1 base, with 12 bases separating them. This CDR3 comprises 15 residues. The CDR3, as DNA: TGTGCCAGCAGGTTTCGCAGCCTGAACACCGGGGAGCTGTTTTTT. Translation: CASRFRSLNTGELFF.

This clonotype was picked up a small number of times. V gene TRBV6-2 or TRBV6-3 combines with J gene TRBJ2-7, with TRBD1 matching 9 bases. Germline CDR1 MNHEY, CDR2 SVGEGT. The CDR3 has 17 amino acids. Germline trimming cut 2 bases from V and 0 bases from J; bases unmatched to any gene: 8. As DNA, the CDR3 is TGTGCCAGCAGTTACCTGACCGGGACAGGGAGCTCCTACGAGCAGTACTTC. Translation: CASSYLTGTGSSYEQYF.

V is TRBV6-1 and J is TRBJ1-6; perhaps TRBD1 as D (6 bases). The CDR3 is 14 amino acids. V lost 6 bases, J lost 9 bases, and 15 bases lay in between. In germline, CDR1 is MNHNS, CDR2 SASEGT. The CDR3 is CASRAGHLGSPLHF. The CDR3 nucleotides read TGTGCCAGCAGAGCGGGACACCTTGGTTCACCCCTCCACTTT.

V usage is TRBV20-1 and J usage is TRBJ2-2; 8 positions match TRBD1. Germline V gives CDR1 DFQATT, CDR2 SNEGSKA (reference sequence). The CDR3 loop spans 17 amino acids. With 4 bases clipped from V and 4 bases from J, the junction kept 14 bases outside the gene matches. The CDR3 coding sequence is TGCAGTGCTACCTTTAGGACAGGGCCCTCGTCCACCGGGGAGCTGTTTTTT. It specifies CSATFRTGPSSTGELFF.

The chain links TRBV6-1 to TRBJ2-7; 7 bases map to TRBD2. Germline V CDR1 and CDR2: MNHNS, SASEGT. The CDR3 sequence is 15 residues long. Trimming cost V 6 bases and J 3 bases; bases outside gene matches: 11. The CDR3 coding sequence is TGTGCCAGCAGCCCTAGTCCTAGCGGCTACTACGAGCAGTACTTC. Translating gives CASSPSPSGYYEQYF.

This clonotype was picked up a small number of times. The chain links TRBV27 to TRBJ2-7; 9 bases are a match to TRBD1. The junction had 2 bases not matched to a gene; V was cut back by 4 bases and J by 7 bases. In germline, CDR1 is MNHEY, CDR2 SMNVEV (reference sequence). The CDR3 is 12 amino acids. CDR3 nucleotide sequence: TGTGCCAGCAGTTGGACAGGGGAAGAGCAGTACTTC. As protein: CASSWTGEEQYF.

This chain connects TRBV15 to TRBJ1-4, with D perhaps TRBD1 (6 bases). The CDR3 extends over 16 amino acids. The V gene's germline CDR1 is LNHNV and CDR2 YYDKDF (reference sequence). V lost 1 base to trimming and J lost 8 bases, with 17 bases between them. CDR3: CATSRARGGLNEKLFF. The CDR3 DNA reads TGTGCCACCAGCAGAGCTCGGGGGGGGCTGAACGAAAAACTGTTTTTT. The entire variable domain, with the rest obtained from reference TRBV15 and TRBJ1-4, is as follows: DAMVIQNPRYQVTQFGKPVTLSCSQTLNHNVMYWYQQKSSQAPKLLFHYYDKDFNNEADTPDNFQSRRPNTSFCFLDIRSPGLGDTAMYLCATSRARGGLNEKLFFGSGTQLSVL.

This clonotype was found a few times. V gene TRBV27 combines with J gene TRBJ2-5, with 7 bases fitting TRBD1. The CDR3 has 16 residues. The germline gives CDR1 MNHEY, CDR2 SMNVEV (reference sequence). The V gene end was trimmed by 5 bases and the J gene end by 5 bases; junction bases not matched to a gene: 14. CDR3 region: CASSVTGMAGLETQYF. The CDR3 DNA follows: TGTGCCAGCAGTGTGACAGGGATGGCCGGATTGGAGACCCAGTACTTC.

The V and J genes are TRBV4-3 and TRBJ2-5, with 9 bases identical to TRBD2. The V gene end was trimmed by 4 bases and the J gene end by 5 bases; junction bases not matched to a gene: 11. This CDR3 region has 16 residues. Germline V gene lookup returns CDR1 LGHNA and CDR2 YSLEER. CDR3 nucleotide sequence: TGCGCCAGCAGCCTCGATGGGCAGCGGGGGGCGGAGACCCAGTACTTC. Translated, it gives CASSLDGQRGAETQYF.

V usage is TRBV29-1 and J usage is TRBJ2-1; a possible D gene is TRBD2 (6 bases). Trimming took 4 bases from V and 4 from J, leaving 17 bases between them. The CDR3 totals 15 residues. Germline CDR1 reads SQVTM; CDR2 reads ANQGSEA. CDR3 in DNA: TGCAGCGTTGTTCAGGGACTGCCGTTTTACAATGAGCAGTTCTTC. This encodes CSVVQGLPFYNEQFF.

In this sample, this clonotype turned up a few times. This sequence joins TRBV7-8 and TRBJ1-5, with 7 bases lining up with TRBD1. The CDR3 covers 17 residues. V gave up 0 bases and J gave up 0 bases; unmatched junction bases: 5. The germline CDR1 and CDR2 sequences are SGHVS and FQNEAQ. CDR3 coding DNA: TGTGCCAGCAGCTTAGCGCAGACAGGGTATAGCAATCAGCCCCAGCATTTT. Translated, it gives CASSLAQTGYSNQPQHF.

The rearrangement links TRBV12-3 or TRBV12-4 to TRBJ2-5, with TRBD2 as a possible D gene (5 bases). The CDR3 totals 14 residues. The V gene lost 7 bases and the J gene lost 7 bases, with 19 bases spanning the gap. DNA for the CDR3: TGTGCCAGCACCGCACTAGTAGGCCGAGGGACCCAGTACTTC. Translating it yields CASTALVGRGTQYF.

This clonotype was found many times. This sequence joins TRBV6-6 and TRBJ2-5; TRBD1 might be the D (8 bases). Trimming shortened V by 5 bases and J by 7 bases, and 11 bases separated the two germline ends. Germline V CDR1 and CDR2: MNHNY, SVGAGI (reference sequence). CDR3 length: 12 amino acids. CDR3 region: CASSNRGGTQYF. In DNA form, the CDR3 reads TGTGCCAGCAGTAACAGGGGGGGGACCCAGTACTTC.

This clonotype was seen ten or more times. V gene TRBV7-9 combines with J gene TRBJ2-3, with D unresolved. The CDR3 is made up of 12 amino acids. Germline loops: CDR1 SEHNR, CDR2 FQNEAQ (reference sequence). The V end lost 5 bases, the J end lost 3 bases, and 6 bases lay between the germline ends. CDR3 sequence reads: CASSIVTDTQYF. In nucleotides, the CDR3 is TGTGCCAGCAGCATAGTAACAGATACGCAGTATTTT.

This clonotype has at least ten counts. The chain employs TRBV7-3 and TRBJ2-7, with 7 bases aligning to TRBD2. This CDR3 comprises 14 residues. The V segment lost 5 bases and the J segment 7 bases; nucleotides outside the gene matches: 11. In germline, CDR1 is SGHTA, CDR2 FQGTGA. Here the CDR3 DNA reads TGTGCCAGCAGCCCGGACGGGGGGTTAAGGGAGCAGTACTTC. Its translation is CASSPDGGLREQYF. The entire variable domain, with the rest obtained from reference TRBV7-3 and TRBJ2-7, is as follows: GAGVSQTPSNKVTEKGKYVELRCDPISGHTALYWYRQSLGQGPEFLIYFQGTGAADDSGLPNDRFFAVRPEGSVSTLKIQRTERGDSAVYLCASSPDGGLREQYFGPGTRLTVT.

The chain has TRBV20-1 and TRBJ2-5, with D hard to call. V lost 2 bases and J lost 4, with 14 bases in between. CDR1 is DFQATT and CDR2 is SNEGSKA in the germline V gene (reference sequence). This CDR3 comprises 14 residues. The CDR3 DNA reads TGCAGTGCTAGACCTCAGTGGGGTACAGAGACCCAGTACTTC. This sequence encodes CSARPQWGTETQYF.

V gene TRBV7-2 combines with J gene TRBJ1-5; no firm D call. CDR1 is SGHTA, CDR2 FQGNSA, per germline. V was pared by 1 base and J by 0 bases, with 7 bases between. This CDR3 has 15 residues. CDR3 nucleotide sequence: TGTGCCAGCAGCTTAGGGCCGGATAGCAATCAGCCCCAGCATTTT. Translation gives CASSLGPDSNQPQHF.

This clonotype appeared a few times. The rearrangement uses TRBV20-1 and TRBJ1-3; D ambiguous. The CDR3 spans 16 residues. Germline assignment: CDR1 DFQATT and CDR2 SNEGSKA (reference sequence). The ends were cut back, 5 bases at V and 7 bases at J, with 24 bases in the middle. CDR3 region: CSAAWPPGGGGNTIYF. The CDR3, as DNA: TGCAGTGCTGCCTGGCCCCCCGGAGGAGGTGGGAACACCATATATTTT.